This T cell receptor beta chain was recorded in a study of T cell repertoires in cytomegalovirus infection. The overall study: Both CMV infection and a matching HLA type were indicated by public TCR beta signatures.

The germline CDR1 and CDR2 sequences are MNHEY and SVGEGT. V dropped 7 bases and J dropped 5 bases, with 12 bases sitting between them. CDR3 length: 12 amino acids. TCRdb used MiXCR to reprocess the reads, holding one entry per CDR3 protein. This sample carries roughly 760,000 distinct CDR3 sequences, 35% to 45% of them seen once, and the ten largest clones take around 2.6%. As to this clonotype: Its matching antigen is unknown.

Study findings and constraints: Clonotypes of TCR beta that were HLA-C-restricted and CMV-specific dominated the ex vivo response. Adding up the frequency of public TCR beta families identified people who carried CMV plus the relevant HLA.

The sequence came from a human donor in good health (CMV status not recorded). Some clones in this sample may be carry-over from other donors' samples. The genes are TRBV6-2 or TRBV6-3 and TRBJ2-7; the D is unclear. Sequences were obtained from PBMCs. The CDR3 DNA sequence: TGTGCCAGCAATCGGGTCCTTGACGAGCAGTACTTC. This gives the protein CASNRVLDEQYF.